Reported below is one T cell receptor (beta chain). V shed 3 bases and J shed 7 bases, with 18 bases lying between them. Germline assignment: CDR1 MGHRA and CDR2 YSYEKL. CDR3 size: 15 residues. The data stem from a study of blood T cell repertoires in COVID-19. Study details: From T cells, B-cell-depleted T cells, or PBMCs came the material, which was cDNA or gDNA.

Original data processing: Amplification from reference gene primers served as the basis for estimated nucleated cell counts. Libraries were prepared by immunoSEQ multiplex PCR; TCRdb keeps only in-frame clonotypes and omits some of them. Clone size and the V and J calls come from that table; the DNA yielded D and trimming. Seen here are 150,000 to 200,000 clones, approximately 90% observed once, and the top ten hold 1.6%. J is TRBJ1-1 and V is TRBV4-1; weak D call: TRBD1 (6 bases). This receptor was identified in a woman between 45 and 65 years old with acute or convalescent COVID-19. Sequencing used peripheral blood. The CDR3 loop is CASSQGQGNHREAFF. CDR3 coding DNA: TGCGCCAGCAGCCAGGGTCAGGGGAACCACCGTGAAGCTTTCTTT.